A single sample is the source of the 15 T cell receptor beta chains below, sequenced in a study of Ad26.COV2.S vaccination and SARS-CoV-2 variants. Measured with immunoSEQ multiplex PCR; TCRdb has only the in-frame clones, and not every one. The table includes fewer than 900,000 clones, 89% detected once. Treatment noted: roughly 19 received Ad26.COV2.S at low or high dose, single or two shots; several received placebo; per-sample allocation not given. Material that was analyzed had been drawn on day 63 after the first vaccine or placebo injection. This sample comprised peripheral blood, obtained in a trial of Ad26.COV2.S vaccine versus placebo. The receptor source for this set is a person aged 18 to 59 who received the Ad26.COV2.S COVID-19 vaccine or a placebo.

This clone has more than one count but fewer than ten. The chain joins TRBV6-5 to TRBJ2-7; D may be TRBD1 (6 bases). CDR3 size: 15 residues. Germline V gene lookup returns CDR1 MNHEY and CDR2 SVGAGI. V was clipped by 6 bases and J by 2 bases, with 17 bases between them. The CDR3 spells CASSVVNGQTYEQYF. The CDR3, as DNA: TGTGCCAGCAGCGTCGTGAATGGACAGACCTACGAGCAGTACTTC.

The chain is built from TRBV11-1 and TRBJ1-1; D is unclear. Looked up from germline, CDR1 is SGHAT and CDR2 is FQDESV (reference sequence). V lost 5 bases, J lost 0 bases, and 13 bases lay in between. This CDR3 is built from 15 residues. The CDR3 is CASSPSWAMNTEAFF. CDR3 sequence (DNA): TGTGCCAGCAGCCCCTCGTGGGCTATGAACACTGAAGCTTTCTTT.

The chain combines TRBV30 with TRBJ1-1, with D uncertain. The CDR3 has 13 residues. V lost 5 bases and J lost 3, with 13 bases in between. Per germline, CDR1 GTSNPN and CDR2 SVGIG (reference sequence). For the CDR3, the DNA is TGTGCCTGGTCCGGGGTCCGGGACACTGAAGCTTTCTTT. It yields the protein CAWSGVRDTEAFF.

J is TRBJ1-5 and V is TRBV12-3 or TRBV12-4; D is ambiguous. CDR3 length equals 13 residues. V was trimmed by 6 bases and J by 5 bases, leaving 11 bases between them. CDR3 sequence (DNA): TGTGCCAGCAGACCTGACATGTATCAGCCCCAGCATTTT. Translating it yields CASRPDMYQPQHF.

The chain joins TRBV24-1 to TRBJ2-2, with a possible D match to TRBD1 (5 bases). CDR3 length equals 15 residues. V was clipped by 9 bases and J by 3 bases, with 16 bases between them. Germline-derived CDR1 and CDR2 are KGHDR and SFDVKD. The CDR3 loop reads CATGMGQTHTGELFF. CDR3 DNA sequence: TGTGCCACCGGGATGGGGCAGACACACACCGGGGAGCTGTTTTTT.

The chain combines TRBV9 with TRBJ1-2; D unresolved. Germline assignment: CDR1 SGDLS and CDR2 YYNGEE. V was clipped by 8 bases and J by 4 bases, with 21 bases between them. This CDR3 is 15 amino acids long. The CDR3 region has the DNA TGTGCCAGGGGTGGTGGCGGAGGACCTTCCTATGGCTACACCTTC. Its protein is CARGGGGGPSYGYTF. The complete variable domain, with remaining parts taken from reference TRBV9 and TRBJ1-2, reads DSGVTQTPKHLITATGQRVTLRCSPRSGDLSVYWYQQSLDQGLQFLIQYYNGEERAKGNILERFSAQQFPDLHSELNLSSLELGDSALYFCARGGGGGPSYGYTFGSGTRLTVV.

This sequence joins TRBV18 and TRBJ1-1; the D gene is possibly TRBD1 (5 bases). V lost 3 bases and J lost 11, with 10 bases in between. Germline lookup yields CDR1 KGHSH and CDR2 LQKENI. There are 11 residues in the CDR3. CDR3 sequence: CASSPRGRAFF. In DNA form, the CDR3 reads TGTGCCAGCTCACCTCGGGGCAGGGCTTTCTTT.

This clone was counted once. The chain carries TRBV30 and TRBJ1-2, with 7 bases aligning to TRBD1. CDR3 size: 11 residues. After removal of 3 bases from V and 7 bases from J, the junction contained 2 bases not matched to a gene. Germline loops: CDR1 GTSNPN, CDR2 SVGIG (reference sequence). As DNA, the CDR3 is TGTGCCTGGAGCGGACAGGTTGGCTACACCTTC. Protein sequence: CAWSGQVGYTF.

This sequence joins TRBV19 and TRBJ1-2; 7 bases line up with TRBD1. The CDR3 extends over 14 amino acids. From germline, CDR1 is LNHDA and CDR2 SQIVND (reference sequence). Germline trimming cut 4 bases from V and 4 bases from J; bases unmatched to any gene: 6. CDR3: CASSTWDSFYGYTF. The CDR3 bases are TGTGCCAGTAGTACCTGGGACAGCTTCTATGGCTACACCTTC.

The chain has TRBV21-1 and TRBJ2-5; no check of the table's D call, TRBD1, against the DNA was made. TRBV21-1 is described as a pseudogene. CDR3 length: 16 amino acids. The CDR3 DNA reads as TGTGCCAGCAGCAAAACAGGCGCGGCGTACCAAGAGACCCAGTACTTC. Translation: CASSKTGAAYQETQYF.

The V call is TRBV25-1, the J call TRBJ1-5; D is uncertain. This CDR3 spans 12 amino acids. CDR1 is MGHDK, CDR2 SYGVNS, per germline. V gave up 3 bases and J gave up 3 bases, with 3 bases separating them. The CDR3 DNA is TGTGCCAGCAGTGAGGACAATCAGCCCCAGCATTTT. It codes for CASSEDNQPQHF.

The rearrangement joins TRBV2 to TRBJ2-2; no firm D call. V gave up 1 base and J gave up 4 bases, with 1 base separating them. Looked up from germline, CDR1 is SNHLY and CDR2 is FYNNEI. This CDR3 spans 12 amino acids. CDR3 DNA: TGTGCCAGCAGTGAAGGCACCGGGGAGCTGTTTTTT. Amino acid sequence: CASSEGTGELFF.

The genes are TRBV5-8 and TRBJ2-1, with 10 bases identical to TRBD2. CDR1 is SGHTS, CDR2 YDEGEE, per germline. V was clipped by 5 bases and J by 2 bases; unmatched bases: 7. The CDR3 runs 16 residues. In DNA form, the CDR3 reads TGTGCCAGCAGTCAGGAGCGGGGGGGGACCTACAATGAGCAGTTCTTC. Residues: CASSQERGGTYNEQFF.

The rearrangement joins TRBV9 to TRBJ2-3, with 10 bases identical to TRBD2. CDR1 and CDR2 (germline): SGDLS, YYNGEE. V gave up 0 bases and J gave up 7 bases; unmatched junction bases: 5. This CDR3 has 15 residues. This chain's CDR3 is CASSVGGLAPHTQYF. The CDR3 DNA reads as TGTGCCAGCAGCGTAGGGGGACTAGCGCCCCATACGCAGTATTTT.

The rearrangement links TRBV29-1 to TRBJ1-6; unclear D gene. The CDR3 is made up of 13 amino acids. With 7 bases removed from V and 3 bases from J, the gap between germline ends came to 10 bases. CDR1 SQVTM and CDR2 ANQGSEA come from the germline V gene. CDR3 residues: CSAHRNYNSPLHF. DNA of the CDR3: TGCAGCGCCCACAGAAACTATAATTCACCCCTCCACTTT.